Detailed here is one T cell receptor beta chain. Its antigen is as yet unknown. Assay: immunoSEQ multiplex PCR; the TCRdb copy retains only in-frame clones and omits some. This table has about 110,000 clones, roughly 90% appearing once. Deletions cut 0 bases from V and 4 bases from J, with 6 bases between. The CDR3 loop spans 13 amino acids. Germline V gene sequence: CDR1 LNHDA, CDR2 SQIVND (reference sequence). The sample is drawn from a study of cytomegalovirus exposure and HLA in healthy donors. Findings of the study overall: Most TCR sequences proved rare, with some public TCRs found in many donors. The listing of 150 to 200 TCR beta chains classed them as cytomegalovirus-associated. According to a subsequent analysis, TCR clusters identified in the first cohort showed a tendency to co-occur across the approximately 110 validation repertoires.

This sequence originates from a woman under 40 in good health and CMV-seropositive. This sequence joins TRBV19 and TRBJ1-1, with D perhaps matching TRBD1 (5 bases). The sequenced material came from PBMCs. This CDR3 reads CASSIDGATEAFF. DNA for the CDR3: TGTGCCAGTAGTATAGATGGGGCCACTGAAGCTTTCTTT.